The 21 T cell receptor beta chains reported below all come from one sample, sequenced in a study of blood T cell repertoires in COVID-19. The repertoire was sequenced with immunoSEQ multiplex PCR; TCRdb's copy has only in-frame clones and lacks some. Here the sample spans a few hundred thousand clones, around 82% being singletons. The sample consisted of peripheral blood. These receptors came from a human donor in a cohort sampled during active COVID-19.

This clone appeared a few times. The chain uses TRBV10-3 and TRBJ2-5; 9 nucleotides match TRBD1. The CDR3 has 13 amino acids. Germline CDR1 reads ENHRY; CDR2 reads SYGVKD. Unmatched junction bases numbered 3, after V lost 5 bases and J lost 5 bases. The CDR3 sequence is CAISYRGRETQYF. The CDR3 nucleotides read TGTGCCATCAGTTACAGGGGGCGGGAGACCCAGTACTTC.

This chain links TRBV20-1 with TRBJ1-1; D is unclear. The CDR3 is 11 residues long. The germline V gene encodes CDR1 DFQATT and CDR2 SNEGSKA (reference sequence). Deletions cut 8 bases from V and 6 bases from J, with 13 bases between. CDR3 coding DNA: TGCAGTACTCCAATTTTCCCTGAAGCTTTCTTT. Its protein product is CSTPIFPEAFF.

The chain couples TRBV9 to TRBJ2-7, with TRBD2 identical over 9 bases. There are 12 residues in the CDR3. After removal of 5 bases from V and 8 bases from J, the junction contained 5 bases not matched to a gene. Germline V CDR1 and CDR2: SGDLS, YYNGEE. The CDR3 loop reads CASSASGNKQYF. The CDR3, as DNA: TGTGCCAGCAGTGCTAGCGGGAATAAGCAGTACTTC.

The chain couples TRBV5-5 to TRBJ1-2; 7 bases match TRBD1. The CDR3 covers 15 residues. The V segment lost 4 bases and the J segment 3 bases; nucleotides outside the gene matches: 9. CDR1 and CDR2 from the germline V gene are SGHKS and YYEKEE (reference sequence). CDR3 loop: CASSPTGDLHYGYTF. CDR3 bases: TGTGCCAGCAGCCCCACAGGGGACCTGCACTATGGCTACACCTTC. Full variable domain (rest looked up from reference TRBV5-5 and TRBJ1-2): DAGVTQSPTHLIKTRGQQVTLRCSPISGHKSVSWYQQVLGQGPQFIFQYYEKEERGRGNFPDRFSARQFPNYSSELNVNALLLGDSALYLCASSPTGDLHYGYTFGSGTRLTVV.

The chain recombines TRBV28 with TRBJ1-5; the match to TRBD1 covers 10 bases. V was clipped by 8 bases and J by 0 bases; unmatched bases: 7. Germline assignment: CDR1 MDHEN and CDR2 SYDVKM. The CDR3 has 16 residues. CDR3 amino acids: CASLPGQGYSNQPQHF. The CDR3 nucleotides read TGTGCCAGCCTTCCGGGACAGGGGTATAGCAATCAGCCCCAGCATTTT.

In DNA, the CDR3 is TGTGCCAGTAGCAGAGGACTAGCGGTGAACACCGGGGAGCTGTTTTTT. This encodes CASSRGLAVNTGELFF. This rearrangement joins TRBV19 to TRBJ2-2; the match to TRBD2 covers 10 bases. The CDR3 is made up of 16 amino acids. The trim removed 6 bases at V and 1 base at J, leaving 5 bases unmatched. Germline CDR1 and CDR2: LNHDA and SQIVND (reference sequence). The complete variable domain, with remaining parts taken from reference TRBV19 and TRBJ2-2, reads DGGITQSPKYLFRKEGQNVTLSCEQNLNHDAMYWYRQDPGQGLRLIYYSQIVNDFQKGDIAEGYSVSREKKESFPLTVTSAQKNPTAFYLCASSRGLAVNTGELFFGEGSRLTVL.

The rearrangement links TRBV9 to TRBJ2-2; D is possibly TRBD2 (6 bases). Per the germline V gene, CDR1 is SGDLS and CDR2 is YYNGEE. The CDR3 totals 15 residues. Trimming took 0 bases from V and 4 from J, leaving 10 bases between them. The CDR3 region is CASSVVRGSTGELFF. DNA of the CDR3: TGTGCCAGCAGCGTAGTTCGGGGGAGCACCGGGGAGCTGTTTTTT.

The chain carries TRBV10-2 and TRBJ2-1, with 11 bases lining up with TRBD2. The V segment lost 6 bases and the J segment 0 bases; nucleotides outside the gene matches: 10. This CDR3 is built from 18 residues. CDR1 WSHSY and CDR2 SAAADI come from the germline V gene. The CDR3 DNA is TGCGCCAGCAGCCCGGGACTAGCGGCTCGCAGCTCCTACAATGAGCAGTTCTTC. Translation: CASSPGLAARSSYNEQFF.

V usage is TRBV4-2 and J usage is TRBJ2-3; 8 bases map to TRBD2. The germline V gene has CDR1 LGHNA and CDR2 YNFKEQ. J gave up 5 bases and V 4 bases, and 17 bases lay outside the gene matches. The CDR3 loop spans 18 amino acids. The CDR3 DNA reads as TGTGCCAGCAGCCCCCAGGGTAGGACGGGGGGGCCTAGAGATACGCAGTATTTT. Amino acid sequence: CASSPQGRTGGPRDTQYF.

The chain carries TRBV5-5 and TRBJ1-2; D is uncertain. Trimming pared 1 base from V and 8 bases from J, leaving 12 bases between. The CDR3 spans 13 residues. Germline CDR1 is SGHKS and CDR2 is YYEKEE (reference sequence). CDR3 nucleotide sequence: TGTGCCAGCAGCTTGTCGCCGCGAGAAGGCTACACCTTC. Translation: CASSLSPREGYTF.

This chain uses TRBV4-1 with TRBJ2-3; 9 bases map to TRBD2. The J segment lost 0 bases and the V segment lost 4 bases, leaving 14 bases of the junction unmatched. The CDR3 length is 19 residues. Germline values: CDR1 MGHRA, CDR2 YSYEKL. The CDR3 nucleotides are TGCGCCAGCAGCCTTAAAGCACTAGCGGGTTCCTTTAGCACAGATACGCAGTATTTT. It translates to CASSLKALAGSFSTDTQYF.

The chain combines TRBV5-1 with TRBJ1-1; 9 bases are a match to TRBD1. With V trimmed by 4 bases and J by 2 bases, 6 bases remained unmatched. The CDR3 runs 15 residues. CDR1 SGHRS and CDR2 YFSETQ come from the germline V gene. This chain's CDR3 is CASSTRTGANTEAFF. The DNA for the CDR3 is TGCGCCAGCAGCACGAGGACAGGGGCCAACACTGAAGCTTTCTTT.

The chain carries TRBV28 and TRBJ1-2; D uncertain. V was cut by 11 bases and J by 14 bases, with 24 bases left in between. Germline CDR1 and CDR2: MDHEN and SYDVKM. CDR3 size: 12 residues. CDR3 DNA sequence: TGTGCCGCCGGACGGGGAGCTATAGTATTTACCTTC. It specifies CAAGRGAIVFTF.

The V and J genes are TRBV6-2 or TRBV6-3 and TRBJ1-1; possible D gene TRBD1, 6 bases. Germline V CDR1 and CDR2: MNHEY, SVGEGT. The CDR3 extends over 16 amino acids. V was shortened by 0 bases and J by 4 bases, with 15 bases between the two germline ends. The CDR3 reads CASSYSTGGWVTEAFF. In nucleotides, the CDR3 is TGTGCCAGCAGTTACTCGACTGGGGGCTGGGTCACTGAAGCTTTCTTT.

The rearrangement uses TRBV18 and TRBJ2-7; TRBD2 aligns across 11 bases. V shed 6 bases, J shed 3 bases, and the junction held 4 bases outside the gene matches. The germline V gene has CDR1 KGHSH and CDR2 LQKENI. The CDR3 has 14 amino acids. The CDR3 DNA reads TGTGCCAGCTCTACCGGGACTAGCGGCTACGAGCAGTACTTC. It specifies CASSTGTSGYEQYF.

The V gene is TRBV19, the J gene TRBJ2-1, with D perhaps matching TRBD2 (6 bases). Germline V gives CDR1 LNHDA, CDR2 SQIVND (reference sequence). The CDR3 has 14 residues. Trimming stripped 7 bases from V and 4 bases from J, with 14 bases between. CDR3 loop: CASTETGVYNEQFF. In nucleotides, the CDR3 is TGTGCCAGTACCGAAACGGGGGTTTACAATGAGCAGTTCTTC.

This clone was detected only a few times. The genes are TRBV25-1 and TRBJ1-1; a possible D gene is TRBD1 (5 bases). V dropped 7 bases and J dropped 2 bases, with 17 bases sitting between them. The CDR3 length is 15 residues. Germline assignment: CDR1 MGHDK and CDR2 SYGVNS. As DNA, the CDR3 is TGTGCCAGCACAAGGGGACTAGGATTTAACACTGAAGCTTTCTTT. This gives the protein CASTRGLGFNTEAFF.

The rearrangement joins TRBV19 to TRBJ1-5; possibly TRBD1 for D (6 bases). The germline gives CDR1 LNHDA, CDR2 SQIVND (reference sequence). Trimming pared 1 base from V and 6 bases from J, leaving 13 bases between. This CDR3 is built from 15 residues. The CDR3: CASSIGLVGAQPQHF. CDR3 in DNA: TGTGCCAGTAGTATAGGTCTTGTGGGGGCTCAGCCCCAGCATTTT.

V and J are TRBV11-2 and TRBJ2-1; 15 bases line up with TRBD2. From germline, CDR1 is SGHAT and CDR2 FQNNGV. The CDR3 loop spans 16 amino acids. V was clipped by 4 bases and J by 9 bases; unmatched bases: 7. The CDR3 loop reads CASSSGLAGGVGEQFF. The CDR3 DNA follows: TGTGCCAGCAGCTCTGGACTAGCGGGAGGGGTCGGTGAGCAGTTCTTC.

This sequence joins TRBV11-2 and TRBJ2-1; 9 positions match TRBD1. The germline V gene encodes CDR1 SGHAT and CDR2 FQNNGV. J gave up 7 bases and V 5 bases, and 15 bases lay outside the gene matches. The CDR3 is 17 residues long. CDR3 DNA sequence: TGTGCCAGCAGCCGGTTAAGGTCCGGGACAGGGTTAAATGAGCAGTTCTTC. It translates to CASSRLRSGTGLNEQFF.

The genes are TRBV9 and TRBJ2-1; tentative D call: TRBD2 (6 bases). Between the trimmed V and J ends, which lost 0 bases and 7 bases, there was a span of 11 bases. The CDR3 runs 14 residues. Germline lookup yields CDR1 SGDLS and CDR2 YYNGEE. This chain's CDR3 is CASSVEPSANEQFF. The CDR3 DNA sequence: TGTGCCAGCAGCGTAGAGCCTAGCGCAAATGAGCAGTTCTTC.